One sample yielded the 8 T cell receptor beta chains listed below, sequenced in a study of T cell clonality in common variable immunodeficiency. Overall study findings and caveats: Reportedly, TCR beta sequences from common variable immunodeficiency showed fewer deletions and N-nucleotide insertions.

The antigens for these receptors are not known. Profiling relied on immunoSEQ multiplex PCR, and the TCRdb table lists in-frame clones only, not all of them. The sample lists roughly 34,000 clones, none appearing once, the ten largest making up around 6.9%. The sequenced sample was peripheral blood mononuclear cells. These TCRs come from a human donor with common variable immunodeficiency.

This clone has ten or more counts. The DNA ends 3 residues before the CDR3 does, and the rest of the CDR3 is filled in from the germline J gene. The chain links TRBV5-1 to TRBJ1-1, with D possibly being TRBD1 (5 bases). This CDR3 has 13 amino acids. The V end was cut by 2 bases, the J end by 6 bases, with 11 bases between. Germline lookup yields CDR1 SGHRS and CDR2 YFSETQ. The CDR3 is CASSFREPPEAFF. The sequenced CDR3 bases are TGCGCCAGCAGCTTCAGGGAGCCCCCTGAA.

In the case of this clone: From the germline J gene comes the end of the CDR3, since the read stops 3 residues before it. The V and J genes are TRBV7-2 and TRBJ2-5; D possibly corresponds to TRBD1 (5 bases). Trimming shortened V by 1 base and J by 4 bases, and 10 bases separated the two germline ends. This CDR3 is built from 14 residues. The germline CDR1 and CDR2 sequences are SGHTA and FQGNSA. The CDR3 sequence is CASSLGRGGETQYF. CDR3 bases read: TGTGCCAGCAGCTTAGGAAGGGGCGGAGAGACC.

Many counts were recorded for this clone. The read terminates 3 residues before the CDR3 end, so the remaining end is supplied by the germline J gene. The chain recombines TRBV18 with TRBJ2-3, with 10 bases lining up with TRBD2. Germline CDR1 is KGHSH and CDR2 is LQKENI. V lost 3 bases to trimming and J lost 6 bases; unmatched junction nucleotides: 6. This CDR3 spans 15 amino acids. The DNA read from the CDR3 is TGTGCCAGCTCACCCGGAGCGGGAGGGCCGGATACG. Its protein is CASSPGAGGPDT. The CDR3 in full is CASSPGAGGPDTQYF.

This clone showed up many times. With the read ending 3 residues before the CDR3 end, the germline J gene is used to fill in that end. The chain employs TRBV13 and TRBJ1-2; D unclear. This CDR3 spans 9 amino acids. Germline V gives CDR1 PRHDT, CDR2 FYEKMQ (reference sequence). The sequenced CDR3 bases are TGTGCCAGCAGCCAGGGC. As protein: CASSQG. From start to end, the CDR3 is CASSQGYTF.

This clone has ten or more counts. At one end the junction does not follow the germline gene, possibly because of a read error. The read finishes 3 residues shy of the CDR3 end, and the germline J gene is used to complete it. The chain has TRBV4-2 and TRBJ1-2; 9 bases map to TRBD1. This CDR3 region has 15 residues. In germline, CDR1 is LGHNA, CDR2 YNFKEQ. CDR3 DNA, as far as it was read: TGCGCCAGCAGCCAAGGGGGGACAGGGACATTTGGC. Protein product: CASSQGGTGTFG. The CDR3 as a whole reads CASSQGGTGTFGYTF.

This clone was counted ten times or more. Read sequence stops 3 residues before the CDR3 end, and the germline J gene provides the missing end. This sequence joins TRBV6-2 or TRBV6-3 and TRBJ2-7; 7 positions match TRBD1. V was pared by 0 bases and J by 6 bases, with 2 bases of the junction left unmatched. Germline loops: CDR1 MNHEY, CDR2 SVGEGT. This CDR3 spans 13 amino acids. CDR3 loop: CASSYSGTAEQYF. The DNA read from the CDR3 is TGTGCCAGCAGTTACTCCGGGACAGCCGAG.

Only a few counts were recorded for this clone. Read data end 3 residues before the CDR3 end; the end is taken from the germline J gene. The chain combines TRBV6-2 or TRBV6-3 with TRBJ2-7; weak D call: TRBD2 (5 bases). V lost 4 bases, J lost 3 bases, and 13 bases lay in between. Germline CDR1 reads MNHEY; CDR2 reads SVGEGT. CDR3 length equals 14 residues. The DNA read from the CDR3 is TGTGCCAGCAGTTGGCTAGCCGATTACTACGAG. It codes for CASSWLADYYE. The complete CDR3 sequence is CASSWLADYYEQYF.

Points on this clone: The read ends 3 residues early relative to the CDR3; the germline J gene fills the gap. V usage is TRBV2 and J usage is TRBJ2-2, with TRBD1 matching over 7 bases. The trim removed 7 bases at V and 3 bases at J, leaving 5 bases unmatched. CDR1 and CDR2 (germline): SNHLY, FYNNEI. This CDR3 spans 14 amino acids. CDR3 region: CASIWDRHTGELFF. CDR3 DNA (partial): TGTGCCAGCATATGGGACAGACACACCGGGGAG.